This T cell receptor (beta chain) was recovered during a study of OX40 agonist ivuxolimab in advanced cancers. Study summary: Every 2 weeks, patients got intravenous ivuxolimab at one of six dose levels (0.01-10 mg/kg). Among those enrolled, mean age was roughly 62 years (range about 23 to 85) and about 79% were male. Eligibility admitted prior anti-PD-1, anti-PD-L1 or anti-CTLA-4 therapy; 35% to 40% had some. Partial responses were achieved by three patients, one with hepatocellular carcinoma and two with cutaneous melanoma.

The method was immunoSEQ multiplex PCR; TCRdb's version includes in-frame clones alone and lacks a portion of them. The profile shows tens of thousands of clones, 85% to 90% of them singletons. This CDR3 has 12 residues. Germline CDR1 reads ENHRY; CDR2 reads SYGVKD. Trimming stripped 10 bases from V and 8 bases from J, with 17 bases between. This clone was recorded a few times. This sequence originates from an adult with an advanced solid tumor such as melanoma, head and neck, liver or kidney cancer. This chain connects TRBV10-3 to TRBJ1-2; D call uncertain. The sample here was CD4+ or CD8+ T cells sorted from blood, taken in a trial of the OX40 agonist ivuxolimab. The CDR3 region has the DNA TGTGCCACCCATACAGAGGTCGTGGGCTACACCTTC. Protein product: CATHTEVVGYTF.